This T cell receptor beta chain was identified in a study of blood T cell repertoires in COVID-19. Study-wide background: Sites across the United States, Italy and Spain contributed samples from acute and convalescent COVID-19. T cells, B-cell-depleted T cells, or PBMCs supplied cDNA or gDNA.

CDR1 is SGDLS and CDR2 is YYNGEE in the germline V gene. The V and J ends lost 4 bases and 0 bases respectively, with 10 bases between them. The CDR3 has 14 residues. Per the original methods: Amplification with reference gene primers provided the estimates of nucleated cell counts. Using immunoSEQ multiplex PCR, the repertoire was profiled, and TCRdb retains in-frame clones only, with some absent. The D gene and trimming were derived from the DNA, and the V and J assignments and clone size from that table. The data hold roughly 67,000 clones, with 76% observed a single time. Sample: peripheral blood. The chain combines TRBV9 with TRBJ1-1, with D perhaps TRBD1 (6 bases). The TCR comes from a woman aged 45 to 65 with active or convalescent COVID-19. CDR3 amino acids: CASSPQGMNTEAFF. DNA of the CDR3: TGTGCCAGCAGCCCCCAGGGGATGAACACTGAAGCTTTCTTT.